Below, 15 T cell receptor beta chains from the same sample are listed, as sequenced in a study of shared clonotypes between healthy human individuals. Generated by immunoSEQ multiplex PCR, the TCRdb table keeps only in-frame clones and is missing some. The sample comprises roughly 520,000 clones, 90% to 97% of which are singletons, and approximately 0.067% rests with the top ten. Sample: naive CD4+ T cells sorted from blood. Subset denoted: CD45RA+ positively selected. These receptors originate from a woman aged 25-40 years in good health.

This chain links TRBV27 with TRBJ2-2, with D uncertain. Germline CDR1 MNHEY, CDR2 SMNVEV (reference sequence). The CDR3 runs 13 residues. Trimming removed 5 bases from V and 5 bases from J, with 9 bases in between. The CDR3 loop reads CASSLHGTGELFF. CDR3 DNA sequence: TGTGCCAGCAGTCTCCACGGTACCGGGGAGCTGTTTTTT.

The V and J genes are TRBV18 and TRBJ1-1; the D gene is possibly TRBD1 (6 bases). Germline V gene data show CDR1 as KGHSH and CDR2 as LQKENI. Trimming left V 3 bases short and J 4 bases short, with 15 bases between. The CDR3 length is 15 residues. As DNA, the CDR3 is TGTGCCAGCTCACCCAAAACAGGGCATGGCACTGAAGCTTTCTTT. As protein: CASSPKTGHGTEAFF.

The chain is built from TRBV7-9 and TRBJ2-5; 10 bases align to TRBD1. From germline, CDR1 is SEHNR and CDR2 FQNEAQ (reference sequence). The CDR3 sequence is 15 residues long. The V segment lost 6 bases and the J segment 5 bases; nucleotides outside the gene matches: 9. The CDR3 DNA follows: TGTGCCAGCAGTACTGACAGGGGGCGCAAGGAGACCCAGTACTTC. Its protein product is CASSTDRGRKETQYF. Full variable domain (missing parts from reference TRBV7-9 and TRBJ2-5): DTGVSQNPRHKITKRGQNVTFRCDPISEHNRLYWYRQTLGQGPEFLTYFQNEAQLEKSRLLSDRFSAERPKGSFSTLEIQRTEQGDSAMYLCASSTDRGRKETQYFGPGTRLLVL.

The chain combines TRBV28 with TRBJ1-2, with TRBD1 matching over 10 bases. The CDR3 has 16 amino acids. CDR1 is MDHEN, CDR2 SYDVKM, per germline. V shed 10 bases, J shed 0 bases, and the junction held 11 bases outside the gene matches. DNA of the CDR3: TGTGCCACCCAGTCCGGACAGGGGGTAACTAACTATGGCTACACCTTC. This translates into CATQSGQGVTNYGYTF.

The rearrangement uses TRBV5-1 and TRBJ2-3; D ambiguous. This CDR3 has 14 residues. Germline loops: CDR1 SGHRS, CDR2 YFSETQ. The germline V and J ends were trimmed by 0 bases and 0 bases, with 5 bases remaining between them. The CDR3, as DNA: TGCGCCAGCAGCTTGGGGTGGAGCACAGATACGCAGTATTTT. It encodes CASSLGWSTDTQYF.

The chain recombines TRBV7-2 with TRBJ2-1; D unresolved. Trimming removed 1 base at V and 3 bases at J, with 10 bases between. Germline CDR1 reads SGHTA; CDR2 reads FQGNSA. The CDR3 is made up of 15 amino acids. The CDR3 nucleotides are TGTGCCAGCAGCTTAGACGGAGTTCGCTACAATGAGCAGTTCTTC. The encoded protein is CASSLDGVRYNEQFF.

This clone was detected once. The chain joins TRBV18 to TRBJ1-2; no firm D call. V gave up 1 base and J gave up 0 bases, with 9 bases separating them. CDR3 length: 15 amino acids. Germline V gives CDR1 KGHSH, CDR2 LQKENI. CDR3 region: CASSPQDLTNYGYTF. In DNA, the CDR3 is TGTGCCAGCTCACCACAGGATCTCACTAACTATGGCTACACCTTC.

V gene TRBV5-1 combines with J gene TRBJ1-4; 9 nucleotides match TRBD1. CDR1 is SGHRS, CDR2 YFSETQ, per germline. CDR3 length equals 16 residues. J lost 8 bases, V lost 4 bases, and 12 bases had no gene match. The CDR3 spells CASSGGQGISGEKLFF. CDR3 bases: TGCGCCAGCAGCGGGGGACAGGGCATTTCGGGAGAAAAACTGTTTTTT. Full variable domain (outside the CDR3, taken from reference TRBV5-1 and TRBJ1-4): KAGVTQTPRYLIKTRGQQVTLSCSPISGHRSVSWYQQTPGQGLQFLFEYFSETQRNKGNFPGRFSGRQFSNSRSEMNVSTLELGDSALYLCASSGGQGISGEKLFFGSGTQLSVL.

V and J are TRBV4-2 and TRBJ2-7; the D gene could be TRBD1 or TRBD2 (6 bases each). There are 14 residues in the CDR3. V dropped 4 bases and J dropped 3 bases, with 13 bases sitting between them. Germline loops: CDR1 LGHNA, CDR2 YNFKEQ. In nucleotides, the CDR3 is TGTGCCAGCAGCCCGGGGGACACCAACTACGAGCAGTACTTC. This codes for CASSPGDTNYEQYF.

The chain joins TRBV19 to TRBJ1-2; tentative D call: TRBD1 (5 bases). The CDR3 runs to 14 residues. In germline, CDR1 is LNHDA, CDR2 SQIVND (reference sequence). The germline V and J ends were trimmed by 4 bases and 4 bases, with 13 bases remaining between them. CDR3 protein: CASSTGNTGYGYTF. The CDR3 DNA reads TGTGCCAGTAGTACAGGGAATACGGGCTATGGCTACACCTTC.

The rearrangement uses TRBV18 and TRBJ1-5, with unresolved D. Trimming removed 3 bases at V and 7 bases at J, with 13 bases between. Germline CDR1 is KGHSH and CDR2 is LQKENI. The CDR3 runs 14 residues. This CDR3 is CASSPVIGNQPQHF. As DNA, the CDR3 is TGTGCCAGCTCACCGGTTATAGGGAACCAGCCCCAGCATTTT.

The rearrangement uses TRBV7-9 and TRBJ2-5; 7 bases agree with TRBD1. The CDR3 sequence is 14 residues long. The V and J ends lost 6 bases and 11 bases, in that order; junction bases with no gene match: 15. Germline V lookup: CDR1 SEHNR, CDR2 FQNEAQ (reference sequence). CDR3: CASRNNRGIGEQYF. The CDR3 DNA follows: TGTGCCAGCAGGAACAACAGGGGCATCGGAGAGCAGTACTTC.

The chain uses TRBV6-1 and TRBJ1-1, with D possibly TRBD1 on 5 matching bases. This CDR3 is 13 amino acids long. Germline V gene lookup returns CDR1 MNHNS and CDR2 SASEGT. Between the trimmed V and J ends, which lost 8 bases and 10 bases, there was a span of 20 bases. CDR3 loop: CASHKRQGGSAFF. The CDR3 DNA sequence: TGTGCCAGCCATAAGCGGCAGGGAGGTTCAGCTTTCTTT.

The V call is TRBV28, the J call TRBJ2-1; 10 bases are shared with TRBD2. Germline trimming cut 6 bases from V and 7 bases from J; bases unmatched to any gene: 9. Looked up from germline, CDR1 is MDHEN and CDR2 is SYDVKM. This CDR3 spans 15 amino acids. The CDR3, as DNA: TGTGCCAGCAGGACCCTCGCTAGCGGGAGAAATGAGCAGTTCTTC. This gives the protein CASRTLASGRNEQFF.

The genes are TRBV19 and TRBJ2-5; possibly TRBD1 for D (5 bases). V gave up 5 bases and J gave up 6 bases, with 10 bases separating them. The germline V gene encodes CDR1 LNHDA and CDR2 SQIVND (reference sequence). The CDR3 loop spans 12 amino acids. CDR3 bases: TGTGCCAGTAGTTCCCCAGGGAAGACCCAGTACTTC. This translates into CASSSPGKTQYF.